This note documents a single T cell receptor beta chain sequence. Its antigen is not identified. The ends were cut back, 2 bases at V and 2 bases at J, with 7 bases in the middle. This CDR3 is built from 15 residues. Germline values: CDR1 MDHEN, CDR2 SYDVKM. The sample comes from a study of chemoradiotherapy in HPV16-positive cancers. Findings of the study overall: Non-HPV-specific T cells did not expand in tumors during treatment, whereas candidate HPV-specific clones and E7-related motifs did. In HPV16-positive patients, HPV-responsive T-cell expansion tracked better recurrence-free survival.

Profiling relied on immunoSEQ multiplex PCR, and the TCRdb table lists in-frame clones only, not all of them. The repertoire consists of around 15,000 clones, with about two thirds occurring once and the leading ten covering 15% to 20%. This chain joins TRBV28 and TRBJ2-6, with no clear D. This TCR was sampled from a human donor with HPV-associated anogenital cancer. Sampling took place from a patient who underwent chemoradiotherapy. Here the CDR3 reads CASSLSGTGANVLTF. The CDR3 coding sequence is TGTGCCAGCAGTTTAAGTGGAACTGGGGCCAACGTCCTGACTTTC.